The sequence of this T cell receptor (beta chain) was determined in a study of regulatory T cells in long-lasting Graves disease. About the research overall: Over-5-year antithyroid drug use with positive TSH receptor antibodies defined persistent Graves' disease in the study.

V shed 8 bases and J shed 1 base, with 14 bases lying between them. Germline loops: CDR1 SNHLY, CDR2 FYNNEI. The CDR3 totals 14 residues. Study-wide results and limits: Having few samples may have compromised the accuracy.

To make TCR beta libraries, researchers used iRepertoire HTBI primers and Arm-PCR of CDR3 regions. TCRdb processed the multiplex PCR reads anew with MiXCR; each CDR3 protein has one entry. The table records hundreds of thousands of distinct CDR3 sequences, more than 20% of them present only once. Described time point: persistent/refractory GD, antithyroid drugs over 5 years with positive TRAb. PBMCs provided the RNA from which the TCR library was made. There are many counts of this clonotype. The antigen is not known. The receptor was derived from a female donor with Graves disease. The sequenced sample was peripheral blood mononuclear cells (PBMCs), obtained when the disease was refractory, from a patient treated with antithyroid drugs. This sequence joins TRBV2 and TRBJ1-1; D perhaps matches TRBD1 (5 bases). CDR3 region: CASGGSGPNTEAFF. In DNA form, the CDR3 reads TGTGCCAGCGGGGGGTCGGGCCCGAACACTGAAGCTTTCTTT.